Presented here are 21 T cell receptor beta chains from one specimen sequenced in a study of PD-L1 blockade in urothelial cancer. The time point here: peripheral blood 6 weeks after treatment start. The method was immunoSEQ multiplex PCR; TCRdb's version includes in-frame clones alone and lacks a portion of them. Of around 110,000 clones listed, 80% to 95% were seen once; the top ten hold around 4%. The sequencing here drew on PBMCs, taken around atezolizumab (anti-PD-L1) treatment. The receptor source for this set is a man in his fifties or sixties with urothelial cancer.

The chain employs TRBV6-4 and TRBJ2-5; D is uncertain. V was shortened by 7 bases and J by 3 bases, with 3 bases between the two germline ends. CDR1 and CDR2 (germline): MRHNA, SNTAGT. This CDR3 region has 10 residues. CDR3 DNA: TGTGCCAGCACCGAAGAGACCCAGTACTTC. Its protein is CASTEETQYF.

The chain links TRBV6-5 to TRBJ1-2; D ambiguous. The germline V gene has CDR1 MNHEY and CDR2 SVGAGI. V was pared by 6 bases and J by 2 bases, with 4 bases between. The CDR3 spans 11 residues. The CDR3 DNA reads TGTGCCAGCAGCTCGAACTATGGCTACACCTTC. This sequence encodes CASSSNYGYTF.

The chain employs TRBV9 and TRBJ2-1; 9 nucleotides agree with TRBD2. This CDR3 has 16 amino acids. Germline CDR1 SGDLS, CDR2 YYNGEE. With V trimmed by 1 base and J by 4 bases, 6 bases remained unmatched. Written as DNA, the CDR3 is TGTGCCAGCAGCGTACAGTTGACTAGCGGATACAATGAGCAGTTCTTC. Its protein is CASSVQLTSGYNEQFF.

The gene calls are TRBV15 and TRBJ2-2, with D possibly matching TRBD1 (6 bases). This CDR3 comprises 17 residues. V gave up 3 bases and J gave up 0 bases, with 14 bases separating them. Germline CDR1 and CDR2: LNHNV and YYDKDF (reference sequence). CDR3 sequence (DNA): TGTGCCACCAGCAGTCTTCAGGGACACGCGAACACCGGGGAGCTGTTTTTT. This encodes CATSSLQGHANTGELFF.

The J gene is TRBJ2-3, the V gene TRBV6-5; TRBD2 might be the D (7 bases). Germline V gene lookup returns CDR1 MNHEY and CDR2 SVGAGI. The CDR3 loop spans 14 amino acids. The V end was cut by 1 base, the J end by 5 bases, with 10 bases between. DNA of the CDR3: TGTGCCAGCAGTTACTGGGGAGGGGGAGATACGCAGTATTTT. Its translation is CASSYWGGGDTQYF.

Written as DNA, the CDR3 is TGTGCCAGCAGCTTAGATCTGGGGCAGGGCCCAGAGACCCAGTACTTC. Its protein is CASSLDLGQGPETQYF. J is TRBJ2-5 and V is TRBV11-2; D is possibly TRBD1 (5 bases). V lost 0 bases and J 4 bases, leaving 15 bases between the germline ends. The CDR3 extends over 16 amino acids. Looked up from germline, CDR1 is SGHAT and CDR2 is FQNNGV.

The chain couples TRBV30 to TRBJ2-1; TRBD2 matches at 9 bases. The CDR3 totals 14 residues. Germline CDR1 and CDR2: GTSNPN and SVGIG (reference sequence). CDR3 amino acids: CAYSGTSLYNEQFF. DNA for the CDR3: TGTGCTTACTCCGGGACTAGCCTTTATAATGAGCAGTTCTTC.

J is TRBJ2-7 and V is TRBV10-2, with D maybe TRBD1 (5 bases). CDR1 WSHSY and CDR2 SAAADI come from the germline V gene. This CDR3 is 13 amino acids long. Deletions cut 3 bases from V and 4 bases from J, with 10 bases between. The CDR3 loop reads CASSDYDSYEQYF. In nucleotides, the CDR3 is TGCGCCAGCAGTGACTACGACAGTTACGAGCAGTACTTC.

The chain couples TRBV5-5 to TRBJ2-5; 8 bases fit TRBD2. This CDR3 contains 14 residues. Trimming took 4 bases from V and 7 from J; bases not matched to a gene: 9. Looked up from germline, CDR1 is SGHKS and CDR2 is YYEKEE (reference sequence). This CDR3 reads CASSTGGLAGTQYF. The CDR3 DNA reads as TGTGCCAGCAGCACTGGCGGTCTAGCGGGGACCCAGTACTTC.

This sequence joins TRBV6-1 and TRBJ1-2; tentative D call: TRBD1 (6 bases). The CDR3 has 14 amino acids. Germline V gene lookup returns CDR1 MNHNS and CDR2 SASEGT. Trimming took off 2 bases at V and 3 bases at J, with 10 bases between the two ends. The CDR3 region has the DNA TGTGCCAGCAGTGAACCCACAGGGTACTATGGCTACACCTTC. Translation gives CASSEPTGYYGYTF.

The rearrangement links TRBV6-1 to TRBJ2-7, with 9 bases lining up with TRBD2. Germline V gene lookup returns CDR1 MNHNS and CDR2 SASEGT. There are 14 residues in the CDR3. With V trimmed by 6 bases and J by 5 bases, 8 bases remained unmatched. This CDR3 is CASRVAGVVDEQYF. DNA of the CDR3: TGTGCCAGCAGGGTAGCGGGAGTAGTAGACGAGCAGTACTTC.

The gene calls are TRBV18 and TRBJ2-7; 8 bases align to TRBD2. The CDR3 covers 14 residues. After removal of 2 bases from V and 7 bases from J, the junction contained 7 bases not matched to a gene. Germline lookup yields CDR1 KGHSH and CDR2 LQKENI. The CDR3 here is CASSPSGGVGEQYF. DNA of the CDR3: TGTGCCAGCTCACCATCCGGGGGGGTAGGGGAGCAGTACTTC.

The chain combines TRBV18 with TRBJ2-7, with a weak D call TRBD1 (5 bases). V was pared by 0 bases and J by 6 bases, with 12 bases between. Germline V CDR1 and CDR2: KGHSH, LQKENI. The length of the CDR3 is 14 residues. As DNA, the CDR3 is TGTGCCAGCTCACCACCGTTAGGGGAAGGCGAGCAGTACTTC. This codes for CASSPPLGEGEQYF.

The table lists this clone with a few counts. The V call is TRBV5-1, the J call TRBJ2-3; possibly TRBD1 for D (6 bases). Trimming pared 1 base from V and 4 bases from J, leaving 28 bases between. Per the germline V gene, CDR1 is SGHRS and CDR2 is YFSETQ. The CDR3 is 20 amino acids. The CDR3 nucleotides are TGCGCCAGCAGCTTGCGCCCTTCCGCCCTCTTACAGGGTAGCCCAGATACGCAGTATTTT. Translating it yields CASSLRPSALLQGSPDTQYF.

The V call is TRBV29-1, the J call TRBJ2-7; 8 nucleotides match TRBD2. CDR1 and CDR2 (germline): SQVTM, ANQGSEA. The length of the CDR3 is 15 residues. V trimming: 7 bases; J trimming: 2 bases; junction bases outside the gene matches: 13. Written as DNA, the CDR3 is TGCAGCGCCCTTAGACTAGCGTCCCCCCCCTACGAGCAGTACTTC. This sequence encodes CSALRLASPPYEQYF.

This chain joins TRBV6-1 and TRBJ1-4, with TRBD1 matching 9 bases. There are 13 residues in the CDR3. Germline CDR1 reads MNHNS; CDR2 reads SASEGT. Germline trimming cut 6 bases from V and 12 bases from J; bases unmatched to any gene: 8. The CDR3: CASSAGTGIELFF. The CDR3 DNA reads TGTGCCAGCAGCGCTGGGACAGGGATTGAACTGTTTTTT.

The rearrangement uses TRBV27 and TRBJ2-7; possible D gene TRBD1, 6 bases. The germline V gene has CDR1 MNHEY and CDR2 SMNVEV (reference sequence). CDR3 length: 14 amino acids. V lost 6 bases and J lost 0, with 12 bases in between. The CDR3 loop is CASRGRGSSYEQYF. The CDR3 coding sequence is TGTGCCAGCAGGGGCAGGGGAAGCTCCTACGAGCAGTACTTC.

The chain has TRBV19 and TRBJ1-4; perhaps TRBD1 as D (5 bases). CDR1 is LNHDA, CDR2 SQIVND, per germline (reference sequence). The length of the CDR3 is 17 residues. Trimming shortened V by 5 bases and J by 7 bases, and 23 bases separated the two germline ends. The CDR3: CASSYGQGVSGVEKLFF. As DNA, the CDR3 is TGTGCCAGTAGTTATGGCCAGGGAGTATCGGGAGTTGAAAAACTGTTTTTT.

The chain links TRBV5-1 to TRBJ1-6, with unresolved D. The CDR3 is 17 amino acids. Germline-derived CDR1 and CDR2 are SGHRS and YFSETQ. V dropped 0 bases and J dropped 1 base, with 11 bases sitting between them. The chain's CDR3 is CASSLGHPSSYNSPLHF. Written as DNA, the CDR3 is TGCGCCAGCAGCTTGGGGCATCCTTCTTCCTATAATTCACCCCTCCACTTT.

The chain is built from TRBV11-2 and TRBJ2-2, with TRBD1 matching 7 bases. The CDR3 runs 15 residues. V was clipped by 3 bases and J by 3 bases; unmatched bases: 4. Germline V gene lookup returns CDR1 SGHAT and CDR2 FQNNGV. The CDR3 DNA sequence: TGTGCCAGCAGCTTGCGACAGGGTCACACCGGGGAGCTGTTTTTT. Translation gives CASSLRQGHTGELFF.

The V call is TRBV6-6, the J call TRBJ2-1; 11 bases are a match to TRBD2. V shed 5 bases and J 8 bases; nucleotides not matched to a gene: 11. This CDR3 is 16 amino acids long. Germline assignment: CDR1 MNHNY and CDR2 SVGAGI (reference sequence). DNA for the CDR3: TGTGCCAGCAGTACCCGGACTAGCGGGCCCAGCGATGAGCAGTTCTTC. Protein product: CASSTRTSGPSDEQFF.